The rows below give T cell receptor beta chains drawn from one sample of a study of T cells in Graves' hyperthyroidism and ophthalmopathy. Via MiXCR, TCRdb re-called the multiplex PCR reads, giving one row per CDR3 protein. The table lists over 700,000 distinct CDR3 sequences, roughly a sixth of them singletons. Sequenced material: blood. The source of these receptors is a woman aged 50 to 60 with Graves' hyperthyroidism that later progressed to Graves' ophthalmopathy. Each CDR3 is given with its conserved first and last residue. The D gene is left open where the match is weak. Clone size, where shown, is once, few, many, or a class for clones that have expanded.

v_gene	abundance	j_gene	len	d_gene	CDR3nt	CDR3aa
TRBV12-3/TRBV12-4	many	TRBJ2-7	17	TRBD2	TGTGCCAGCAGTTTTGGTCTAGCCGGGGGGGTAGGTCGGGAGCAGTACTTC	CASSFGLAGGVGREQYF
TRBV4-1	many	TRBJ2-7	15	NA	TGCGCCAGCAGCCCTCCTGGACAGAGCTCCTACGAGCAGTACTTC	CASSPPGQSSYEQYF
TRBV20-1	many	TRBJ2-5	15	TRBD2	TGCAGTGCCCCCCTGGAAGCGGGGGCGAGGGAGACCCAGTACTTC	CSAPLEAGARETQYF
TRBV18	NA	TRBJ2-7	16	TRBD1	TGTGCCAGCTCACCTAACCGGGACAGGGGGCCCCACGAGCAGTACTTC	CASSPNRDRGPHEQYF
TRBV7-9	NA	TRBJ1-2	15	NA	TGTGCCAGCAGCTTAAAGGACTCCCCTGGGTATGGCTACACCTTC	CASSLKDSPGYGYTF
TRBV4-1	NA	TRBJ1-5	18	NA	TGCGCCAGCAGCCAAGCCCGTCCGGACAGCTATAGCAATCAGCCCCAGCATTTT	CASSQARPDSYSNQPQHF
TRBV20-1	many	TRBJ2-7	12	NA	TGCAGTGCTAGTTCTAGTGCCTACGAGCAGTACTTC	CSASSSAYEQYF
TRBV20-1	NA	TRBJ1-2	13	TRBD1	TGCAGTGCTAGGGAGGGGGACAGCTATGGCTACACCTTC	CSAREGDSYGYTF
TRBV29-1	NA	TRBJ2-7	14	TRBD2	TGCAGCGTGACTGGGGAGGGTTCCTCTTGGGAGCAGTACTTC	CSVTGEGSSWEQYF
TRBV5-1	few	TRBJ2-5	15	NA	TGCGCCAGCAGCTCCTTAATGGGGGGCCAAGAGACCCAGTACTTC	CASSSLMGGQETQYF
TRBV7-8	NA	TRBJ2-3	16	NA	TGTGCCAGCAGCTTAGGGGGACTGGGGGTGGCAGATACGCAGTATTTT	CASSLGGLGVADTQYF
TRBV5-6	many	TRBJ2-5	14	NA	TGTGCCAGCAGCCTCCAGGGGGGGCAAGAGACCCAGTACTTC	CASSLQGGQETQYF
TRBV5-1	many	TRBJ1-2	14	TRBD1	TGCGCCAGCAGCTTGGAGGGACAGAACTATGGCTACACCTTC	CASSLEGQNYGYTF
TRBV19	few	TRBJ2-5	15	TRBD2	TGTGCCAGTACCCATCTGGCGGGGGGGACGGAGACCCAGTACTTC	CASTHLAGGTETQYF
TRBV7-3	NA	TRBJ2-1	13	NA	TGTGCCAGCACCGGCCGAGCTACCAATGAGCAGTTCTTC	CASTGRATNEQFF
TRBV27	many	TRBJ2-7	13	NA	TGTGCCAGCAGTTTCGGGCCGCCCTACGAGCAGTACTTC	CASSFGPPYEQYF
TRBV5-1	NA	TRBJ1-1	14	NA	TGCGCCAGCAGCAACATTGGGGAGAACACTGAAGCTTTCTTT	CASSNIGENTEAFF
TRBV7-9	many	TRBJ2-7	13	NA	TGTGCCAGCAGCTCTGGACTAAAATACGAGCAGTACTTC	CASSSGLKYEQYF
TRBV2	many	TRBJ1-2	12	NA	TGTGCCAGCAGTGATGAGGCGTATGGCTACACCTTC	CASSDEAYGYTF
TRBV20-1	many	TRBJ2-7	14	TRBD2	TGCAGTGCTACTGGGACTAGCGGAGACTACGAGCAGTACTTC	CSATGTSGDYEQYF
TRBV10-2	NA	TRBJ2-7	13	NA	TGCGCCAGCAGTGAGGAGACCGACTACGAGCAGTACTTC	CASSEETDYEQYF
TRBV6-2/TRBV6-3	many	TRBJ2-1	14	TRBD2	TGTGCCAGCAAGGAACGGGGGGGCCGTGGTGAGCAGTTCTTC	CASKERGGRGEQFF
TRBV29-1	NA	TRBJ1-1	11	NA	TGCAGCGGCGGGGGCGGACAGGAAGCTTTCTTT	CSGGGGQEAFF
TRBV19	few	TRBJ1-5	15	TRBD1	TGTGCCAGCATTTCTACAGGGGGTCGGGATCAGCCCCAGCATTTT	CASISTGGRDQPQHF
TRBV7-3	many	TRBJ2-7	13	NA	TGTGCCAGCTCACCTTCGGGGGCCTACGAGCAGTACTTC	CASSPSGAYEQYF
TRBV9	few	TRBJ1-2	16	NA	TGTGCCAGCAGCGTAGATCCGAGGGGATCCAACTATGGCTACACCTTC	CASSVDPRGSNYGYTF
TRBV6-1	many	TRBJ1-1	11	NA	TGTGCCAGCAGTGAAATCGGGTGGGCTTTCTTT	CASSEIGWAFF
TRBV7-9	NA	TRBJ2-7	15	NA	TGTGCCAGCAGCTTAGCGGCCAGGTACACCTACGAGCAGTACTTC	CASSLAARYTYEQYF
TRBV10-1	NA	TRBJ1-1	16	NA	TGCGCCAGCAGTCCAAGCCAACAGGGCCGGAGCACTGAAGCTTTCTTT	CASSPSQQGRSTEAFF
TRBV15	few	TRBJ2-1	17	TRBD1	TGTGCCACCAGCTACATCTTGGGACAGCTCTCCTACAATGAGCAGTTCTTC	CATSYILGQLSYNEQFF
TRBV12-3/TRBV12-4	NA	TRBJ2-5	13	NA	TGTGCCAGCAGTCGGGGGGCGGGGGTGACCCAGTACTTC	CASSRGAGVTQYF
TRBV7-9	NA	TRBJ2-1	13	NA	TGTGCCAGCAGCTTAGGTCGGCCAGGAGAGCAGTTCTTC	CASSLGRPGEQFF
TRBV12-3/TRBV12-4	few	TRBJ1-3	15	NA	TGTGCCAGCAGTTTATCGGTCTTTACTGGAAACACCATATATTTT	CASSLSVFTGNTIYF
TRBV20-1	many	TRBJ1-5	15	NA	TGCAGTGCTAGGAATCCGGAGGGTGGCAATCAGCCCCAGCATTTT	CSARNPEGGNQPQHF
TRBV3-1	few	TRBJ1-4	17	NA	TGTGCCAGCAGCCAAGCCACAGCAGAATTCTATTTTGAAAAACTGTTTTTT	CASSQATAEFYFEKLFF
TRBV7-7	few	TRBJ2-5	14	NA	TGTGCTAGCAGCTTAACTCGTTGGGGAGAGACCCAGTACTTC	CASSLTRWGETQYF
TRBV19	once	TRBJ2-2	16	TRBD1	TGTGCCAGTAGTTCCCCCGGGACAGCCGCCTTCGGGGAGCTGTTTTTT	CASSSPGTAAFGELFF
TRBV4-1	NA	TRBJ1-6	15	TRBD1	TGCGCCAGCAGCCAGAACCGGGACAGTGCTTCACCCCTCCACTTT	CASSQNRDSASPLHF
TRBV5-4	few	TRBJ2-1	16	NA	TGTGCCAGCAGGCCTGGGGCAGGGAGATCCTACAATGAGCAGTTCTTC	CASRPGAGRSYNEQFF
TRBV19	NA	TRBJ2-7	15	NA	TGTGCCAGTAGTATAGTGGAGAGCGGAACCTACGAGCAGTACTTC	CASSIVESGTYEQYF
TRBV20-1	few	TRBJ2-5	17	TRBD2	TGCAGTGCTAGAGCCCCTCTAGCGGGGGGACCTCAAGAGACCCAGTACTTC	CSARAPLAGGPQETQYF
TRBV27	many	TRBJ1-1	14	NA	TGTGCCAGCAGTCTCCGGGGTTCCGTTAAGGGAGCTTTCTTT	CASSLRGSVKGAFF
TRBV20-1	NA	TRBJ2-4	11	TRBD2	TGCAGTGCCAGGGAGGGAAACATTCAGTACTTC	CSAREGNIQYF
TRBV10-2	NA	TRBJ1-1	14	TRBD1	TGCGCCAGCAGTACAGGGGGGGAGAACACTGAAGCTTTCTTT	CASSTGGENTEAFF
TRBV7-6	NA	TRBJ2-5	12	NA	TGTGCCAGCAGCGAACCTGAGGGGACCCAGTACTTC	CASSEPEGTQYF
TRBV7-3	few	TRBJ2-7	13	NA	TGTGCCAGCAGCTTAGACCCCGTGAACGAGCAGTACTTC	CASSLDPVNEQYF
TRBV12-3/TRBV12-4	many	TRBJ1-2	12	NA	TGTGCCAGCAAATCAGAAGATTATGGCTACACCTTC	CASKSEDYGYTF
TRBV5-5	NA	TRBJ1-5	16	TRBD1	TGTGCCAGCAGCACCGGGACAGCTTATAGCAATCAGCCCCAGCATTTT	CASSTGTAYSNQPQHF
TRBV20-1	few	TRBJ1-2	13	NA	TGCAGTGCTAGAGTGCACCGAGGCTATGGCTACACCTTC	CSARVHRGYGYTF
TRBV10-3	many	TRBJ1-5	17	NA	TGTGCCATCAGTGAGTCAGAAGCGGGGTATAGCAATCAGCCCCAGCATTTT	CAISESEAGYSNQPQHF
TRBV20-1	many	TRBJ1-2	16	TRBD1	TGCAGTGCTAGACCGCGGGACAGGGGGCTTCGGTATGGCTACACCTTC	CSARPRDRGLRYGYTF
TRBV30	NA	TRBJ1-5	14	TRBD1	TGTGCCTGGGCCCGAGGACAGGGGAATCAGCCCCAGCATTTT	CAWARGQGNQPQHF
TRBV12-3/TRBV12-4	many	TRBJ2-7	11	NA	TGTGCCAGTCGGAGAGGGGACGAGCAGTACTTC	CASRRGDEQYF
TRBV12-3/TRBV12-4	NA	TRBJ2-7	13	NA	TGTGCCAGCAGTCCCCGGAGGGTGGGCGAGCAGTACTTC	CASSPRRVGEQYF
TRBV30	many	TRBJ1-1	15	NA	TGTGCCTGGAGTGTATTTGGGGGTAGAGGGACTGAAGCTTTCTTT	CAWSVFGGRGTEAFF
TRBV6-1	few	TRBJ2-5	15	TRBD1	TGTGCCAGCAGTGAGGTGGACAGGGCCCAAGAGACCCAGTACTTC	CASSEVDRAQETQYF
TRBV2	many	TRBJ2-7	15	TRBD2	TGTGCCAGCAGACTCGGACTAGCGGCCTCCTACGAGCAGTACTTC	CASRLGLAASYEQYF
TRBV5-6	few	TRBJ2-2	15	NA	TGTGCCAGCAGCCCCTGGGGCCAGGATGGCCGGGAGCTGTTTTTT	CASSPWGQDGRELFF